Presented here are 24 T cell receptor beta chains from one specimen sequenced in a study of cytomegalovirus exposure and HLA in healthy donors. Primers: 60 Vbeta forward and 13 Jbeta reverse. Sequenced by immunoSEQ multiplex PCR; TCRdb stores in-frame clones only, minus some. The repertoire holds 200,000 to 250,000 clones, with more than 75% as singletons. The specimen sequenced was PBMCs. The origin of the receptors is a human donor in good health.

The gene calls are TRBV27 and TRBJ2-7; perhaps TRBD1 as D (6 bases). This CDR3 comprises 13 residues. The V end lost 6 bases, the J end lost 3 bases, and 12 bases lay between the germline ends. CDR1 is MNHEY and CDR2 is SMNVEV in the germline V gene (reference sequence). CDR3 sequence reads: CASSPGQNYEQYF. DNA for the CDR3: TGTGCCAGCAGCCCTGGACAGAACTACGAGCAGTACTTC.

The chain combines TRBV6-5 with TRBJ2-5; weak D call: TRBD1 (5 bases). V was shortened by 8 bases and J by 0 bases, with 7 bases between the two germline ends. Germline V gives CDR1 MNHEY, CDR2 SVGAGI. The CDR3 sequence is 12 residues long. In DNA, the CDR3 is TGTGCCAGCCGACAGAACCAAGAGACCCAGTACTTC. This gives the protein CASRQNQETQYF.

The chain couples TRBV5-5 to TRBJ2-7; TRBD2 matches 8 bases. V was pared by 4 bases and J by 7 bases, with 13 bases of the junction left unmatched. Germline CDR1 and CDR2: SGHKS and YYEKEE (reference sequence). This CDR3 contains 15 residues. The CDR3 nucleotides are TGTGCCAGCAGCCGAGGGCCGGGAGGGCCGGAAGAGCAGTACTTC. Protein product: CASSRGPGGPEEQYF.

This clone is a singleton in its sample. The chain employs TRBV10-3 and TRBJ2-7, with TRBD2 matching over 7 bases. Trimming took 8 bases from V and 1 from J; bases not matched to a gene: 2. Germline assignment: CDR1 ENHRY and CDR2 SYGVKD. The CDR3 is 12 residues long. The CDR3 DNA reads TGTGCCATCGGACTAGGTTCCTACGAGCAGTACTTC. Translated, it gives CAIGLGSYEQYF.

The chain is built from TRBV7-6 and TRBJ2-7, with 8 positions matching TRBD2. The CDR3 totals 14 residues. J was trimmed by 3 bases and V by 5 bases; bases with no gene match: 6. Germline-derived CDR1 and CDR2 are SGHVS and FNYEAQ. CDR3 sequence: CASSEAGVGYEQYF. The CDR3 DNA reads TGTGCCAGCAGCGAAGCGGGAGTGGGCTACGAGCAGTACTTC.

The chain combines TRBV7-3 with TRBJ2-5, with TRBD1 as a possible D gene (6 bases). Germline CDR1 is SGHTA and CDR2 is FQGTGA. The V end lost 5 bases, the J end lost 1 base, and 17 bases lay between the germline ends. The length of the CDR3 is 16 residues. In DNA form, the CDR3 reads TGTGCCAGCAGCCGTTCCGGGACAACTCTCCAAGAGACCCAGTACTTC. Residues: CASSRSGTTLQETQYF. The entire variable domain, with the rest obtained from reference TRBV7-3 and TRBJ2-5, is as follows: GAGVSQTPSNKVTEKGKYVELRCDPISGHTALYWYRQSLGQGPEFLIYFQGTGAADDSGLPNDRFFAVRPEGSVSTLKIQRTERGDSAVYLCASSRSGTTLQETQYFGPGTRLLVL.

The chain joins TRBV5-1 to TRBJ1-1, with a tentative D call TRBD1 (6 bases). The germline V gene encodes CDR1 SGHRS and CDR2 YFSETQ. V was cut by 3 bases and J by 7 bases, with 19 bases left in between. This CDR3 has 15 amino acids. CDR3 in amino acids: CASSSYWTASYEAFF. The CDR3 nucleotides are TGCGCCAGCAGCTCCTATTGGACAGCCAGCTATGAAGCTTTCTTT.

With respect to this clone: The same CDR3 can be traced to other DNA sequences in this sample. J is TRBJ2-3 and V is TRBV4-2; 14 bases line up with TRBD2. CDR1 is LGHNA, CDR2 YNFKEQ, per germline. CDR3 length equals 16 residues. After removal of 0 bases from V and 7 bases from J, the junction contained 3 bases not matched to a gene. This chain's CDR3 is CASSQETSGRVNTQYF. The CDR3 DNA sequence: TGTGCCAGCAGCCAAGAGACTAGCGGGAGGGTAAATACGCAGTATTTT.

This sequence joins TRBV29-1 and TRBJ2-7, with TRBD2 matching over 7 bases. Germline CDR1 and CDR2: SQVTM and ANQGSEA. J was trimmed by 3 bases and V by 6 bases; bases with no gene match: 8. The CDR3 sequence is 13 residues long. Here the CDR3 reads CSVTGRFSYEQYF. Written as DNA, the CDR3 is TGCAGCGTAACCGGGAGGTTCAGCTACGAGCAGTACTTC.

The gene calls are TRBV7-2 and TRBJ2-7; TRBD2 aligns across 9 bases. CDR1 is SGHTA, CDR2 FQGNSA, per germline. With V trimmed by 8 bases and J by 5 bases, 13 bases remained unmatched. The CDR3 loop spans 15 amino acids. Here the CDR3 DNA reads TGTGCCAGCCGCATCGGGCGGGAGGGTCGCCACGAGCAGTACTTC. This gives the protein CASRIGREGRHEQYF.

The gene calls are TRBV18 and TRBJ1-4; possible D gene TRBD1, 5 bases. Trimming stripped 2 bases from V and 5 bases from J, with 12 bases between. Germline CDR1 is KGHSH and CDR2 is LQKENI. This CDR3 is 15 amino acids long. The CDR3 nucleotides are TGTGCCAGCTCACCAGTTCAGGGTCCGAATGAAAAACTGTTTTTT. Amino acids: CASSPVQGPNEKLFF. Filled out from reference TRBV18 and TRBJ1-4, the complete variable domain reads NAGVMQNPRHLVRRRGQEARLRCSPMKGHSHVYWYRQLPEEGLKFMVYLQKENIIDESGMPKERFSAEFPKEGPSILRIQQVVRGDSAAYFCASSPVQGPNEKLFFGSGTQLSVL.

The chain recombines TRBV5-4 with TRBJ2-5; no reliable D call. The CDR3 totals 15 residues. Trimming left V 4 bases short and J 5 bases short, with 18 bases between. Germline lookup yields CDR1 SGHNT and CDR2 YYREEE (reference sequence). This chain's CDR3 is CASSRDNLPWETQYF. The CDR3 nucleotides read TGTGCCAGCAGCCGAGACAATTTGCCTTGGGAGACCCAGTACTTC.

Only a few counts were recorded for this clone. V gene TRBV13 combines with J gene TRBJ1-1; D unclear. The CDR3 has 11 amino acids. The germline gives CDR1 PRHDT, CDR2 FYEKMQ (reference sequence). V was trimmed by 3 bases and J by 4 bases, leaving 3 bases between them. The CDR3 DNA sequence: TGTGCCAGCAGCTTCGGCACTGAAGCTTTCTTT. It translates to CASSFGTEAFF.

This chain connects TRBV7-9 to TRBJ2-3, with 12 bases that match TRBD1. CDR1 is SEHNR, CDR2 FQNEAQ, per germline (reference sequence). Losses at the gene ends were 3 bases for V and 4 bases for J; bases not matched to a gene: 5. The CDR3 sequence is 16 residues long. Written as DNA, the CDR3 is TGTGCCAGCAGCTTTCCCGGGACAGGGGGCGCAGATACGCAGTATTTT. Its protein product is CASSFPGTGGADTQYF. Together with reference TRBV7-9 and TRBJ2-3, the CDR3 gives the full variable domain: DTGVSQNPRHKITKRGQNVTFRCDPISEHNRLYWYRQTLGQGPEFLTYFQNEAQLEKSRLLSDRFSAERPKGSFSTLEIQRTEQGDSAMYLCASSFPGTGGADTQYFGPGTRLTVL.

This clone was recorded only once. The V gene is TRBV5-1, the J gene TRBJ1-4, with TRBD1 identical over 9 bases. The CDR3 sequence is 14 residues long. The germline gives CDR1 SGHRS, CDR2 YFSETQ. Trimming at V came to 4 bases and at J to 8 bases, leaving 6 bases not matched to a gene. The CDR3 sequence is CASSPGQGGEKLFF. In DNA form, the CDR3 reads TGCGCCAGCAGCCCGGGACAGGGAGGGGAAAAACTGTTTTTT. The variable domain in full, completed from reference TRBV5-1 and TRBJ1-4, reads KAGVTQTPRYLIKTRGQQVTLSCSPISGHRSVSWYQQTPGQGLQFLFEYFSETQRNKGNFPGRFSGRQFSNSRSEMNVSTLELGDSALYLCASSPGQGGEKLFFGSGTQLSVL.

This sequence joins TRBV19 and TRBJ1-1, with D unresolved. CDR1 and CDR2 from the germline V gene are LNHDA and SQIVND (reference sequence). This CDR3 comprises 17 residues. With 6 bases removed from V and 4 bases from J, the gap between germline ends came to 24 bases. In DNA form, the CDR3 reads TGTGCCAGTAGCCATGCCGACTGGTACGGGGTATCCACTGAAGCTTTCTTT. This gives the protein CASSHADWYGVSTEAFF.

The CDR3 region is CASSPSGTVPSYEQYF. The CDR3 region has the DNA TGCGCCAGCAGCCCTTCCGGGACAGTTCCTTCCTACGAGCAGTACTTC. This rearrangement joins TRBV4-3 to TRBJ2-7; TRBD1 matches at 7 bases. The CDR3 extends over 16 amino acids. V dropped 4 bases and J dropped 1; count of bases not matched to a gene: 10. CDR1 and CDR2 from the germline V gene are LGHNA and YSLEER.

The chain combines TRBV30 with TRBJ2-2, with 7 bases identical to TRBD1. Germline CDR1 is GTSNPN and CDR2 is SVGIG (reference sequence). The CDR3 sequence is 13 residues long. V lost 3 bases and J lost 7; bases outside the gene matches: 5. CDR3 region: CAWSLGGIGELFF. The CDR3 DNA reads as TGTGCCTGGAGCCTAGGGGGCATCGGGGAGCTGTTTTTT.

This chain links TRBV5-1 with TRBJ1-1; D gene ambiguous. CDR1 is SGHRS, CDR2 YFSETQ, per germline. V dropped 2 bases and J dropped 0 bases, with 5 bases sitting between them. The CDR3 spans 13 residues. The CDR3, as DNA: TGCGCCAGCAGCTTTGAGATGAACACTGAAGCTTTCTTT. Its protein is CASSFEMNTEAFF.

J is TRBJ2-7 and V is TRBV30; 11 bases are shared with TRBD2. The germline V gene has CDR1 GTSNPN and CDR2 SVGIG (reference sequence). After removal of 4 bases from V and 3 bases from J, the junction contained 8 bases not matched to a gene. The CDR3 consists of 15 residues. CDR3 residues: CAWKRTSGLFYEQYF. CDR3 nucleotide sequence: TGTGCCTGGAAGAGGACTAGCGGGCTTTTCTACGAGCAGTACTTC.

CDR3 nucleotides: TGTGCCAGCAGTTTATGGTCTACAGGGGGCGATTCACCCCTCCACTTT. This sequence encodes CASSLWSTGGDSPLHF. The rearrangement joins TRBV27 to TRBJ1-6; TRBD1 matches at 9 bases. Germline-derived CDR1 and CDR2 are MNHEY and SMNVEV (reference sequence). The CDR3 extends over 16 amino acids. After removal of 1 base from V and 8 bases from J, the junction contained 6 bases not matched to a gene.

This clone appeared a few times. The chain links TRBV4-1 to TRBJ2-7, with 9 bases matching TRBD1. V gave up 1 base and J gave up 4 bases; unmatched junction bases: 8. The germline gives CDR1 MGHRA, CDR2 YSYEKL. The CDR3 is 16 residues long. The CDR3 region has the DNA TGCGCCAGCAGCCAAGCCACGGGACAGGGTTATTACGAGCAGTACTTC. Its protein product is CASSQATGQGYYEQYF.

This rearrangement joins TRBV5-6 to TRBJ2-2, with D possibly TRBD1 on 6 matching bases. V shed 3 bases and J shed 5 bases, with 8 bases lying between them. Looked up from germline, CDR1 is SGHDT and CDR2 is YYEEEE. The CDR3 spans 13 residues. The CDR3 here is CASSWDKTGELFF. The CDR3 coding sequence is TGTGCCAGCAGCTGGGACAAGACCGGGGAGCTGTTTTTT.

The CDR3 sequence is CASSLIASAGSEAFF. The CDR3 nucleotides are TGTGCCAGCAGTCTTATTGCCTCAGCGGGATCTGAAGCTTTCTTT. V is TRBV6-1 and J is TRBJ1-1; D not certain. Trimming stripped 5 bases from V and 6 bases from J, with 19 bases between. The CDR3 runs 15 residues. Looked up from germline, CDR1 is MNHNS and CDR2 is SASEGT.